The 9 T cell receptor beta chains given below trace back to one sample, sequenced in a study of T cell repertoires in cytomegalovirus infection. Using its own MiXCR run on the reads, TCRdb lists one record per CDR3 protein. The sample lists approximately 550,000 distinct CDR3 sequences, about 15% occurring once. Sequencing was done on a sample of CD8+ T cells from PBMCs. The receptor set was obtained from a human donor in good health (CMV status not recorded). Some clones in this sample may be carry-over from other donors' samples.

The J gene is TRBJ1-2, the V gene TRBV9; no clear D. The CDR3 length is 14 residues. V lost 0 bases and J lost 4, with 10 bases in between. Looked up from germline, CDR1 is SGDLS and CDR2 is YYNGEE. CDR3 amino acids: CASSVANSFYGYTF. CDR3 sequence (DNA): TGTGCCAGCAGCGTAGCTAACTCTTTCTATGGCTACACCTTC.

The table lists this clonotype with many counts. The chain recombines TRBV7-8 with TRBJ2-7; tentatively, D is TRBD1 (6 bases). This CDR3 is built from 13 residues. Germline V lookup: CDR1 SGHVS, CDR2 FQNEAQ. Trimming removed 5 bases from V and 6 bases from J, with 14 bases in between. In nucleotides, the CDR3 is TGTGCCAGCAGCCCAACGTTGGGGGCCGAGCAGTACTTC. Translation: CASSPTLGAEQYF. The full variable domain, its missing parts supplied by reference TRBV7-8 and TRBJ2-7, is GAGVSQSPRYKVAKRGQDVALRCDPISGHVSLFWYQQALGQGPEFLTYFQNEAQLDKSGLPSDRFFAERPEGSVSTLKIQRTQQEDSAVYLCASSPTLGAEQYFGPGTRLTVT.

This clonotype was seen many times. The chain is built from TRBV12-3 or TRBV12-4 and TRBJ2-7; D may be TRBD1 (6 bases). Trimming left V 5 bases short and J 2 bases short, with 13 bases between. The CDR3 sequence is 14 residues long. CDR3 sequence: CASSIRDTPYEQYF. The CDR3 DNA follows: TGTGCCAGCAGTATACGGGACACTCCCTACGAGCAGTACTTC.

Points on this clonotype: Compared with germline, one end of the junction differs, possibly owing to a read error. This chain links TRBV27 with TRBJ1-1, with a possible D match to TRBD1 (6 bases). Germline loops: CDR1 MNHEY, CDR2 SMNVEV (reference sequence). The CDR3 runs to 11 residues. The CDR3 spells CVSHQGTEAFF. In DNA form, the CDR3 reads TGTGTCAGCCACCAGGGGACTGAAGCTTTCTTT.

This clonotype was observed at least ten times. The J gene is TRBJ1-6, the V gene TRBV4-1; D not resolved. From germline, CDR1 is MGHRA and CDR2 YSYEKL. Trimming left V 2 bases short and J 7 bases short, with 6 bases between. The CDR3 extends over 13 amino acids. The DNA of the CDR3 is TGCGCCAGCAGCCAATTCGAAAATTCACCCCTCCACTTT. Residues: CASSQFENSPLHF.

In regard to this clonotype: One end of the junction varies from germline; a read error may be responsible. The V call is TRBV12-3 or TRBV12-4, the J call TRBJ2-5, with 11 bases identical to TRBD2. The CDR3 is 16 amino acids. The CDR3 nucleotides are TGTGCCAGCAGTCCAGGGACTAGCGGTCTACAAGAGACCCCGTACTTC. Protein sequence: CASSPGTSGLQETPYF.

This clonotype was seen more than once but under ten times. This chain uses TRBV6-5 with TRBJ1-1; the match to TRBD1 covers 8 bases. J was trimmed by 0 bases and V by 5 bases; bases with no gene match: 11. This CDR3 contains 17 residues. Germline loops: CDR1 MNHEY, CDR2 SVGAGI. This CDR3 reads CASSTRRTGSMNTEAFF. As DNA, the CDR3 is TGTGCCAGCAGTACCCGAAGGACAGGGTCCATGAACACTGAAGCTTTCTTT.

This clonotype was detected many times. The rearrangement uses TRBV27 and TRBJ2-5; D ambiguous. Trimming cost V 3 bases and J 0 bases, with 5 bases left between them. The CDR3 has 13 amino acids. Germline CDR1 is MNHEY and CDR2 is SMNVEV (reference sequence). This chain's CDR3 is CASSLENQETQYF. CDR3 sequence (DNA): TGTGCCAGCAGTTTGGAGAACCAAGAGACCCAGTACTTC.

This clonotype was detected ten times or more. The chain uses TRBV7-9 and TRBJ2-1; 7 bases align to TRBD2. After removal of 5 bases from V and 0 bases from J, the junction contained 13 bases not matched to a gene. Germline V gene lookup returns CDR1 SEHNR and CDR2 FQNEAQ (reference sequence). The CDR3 has 18 residues. In nucleotides, the CDR3 is TGTGCCAGCAGCGGGAGGGGTGGGACTACAAGCTCCTACAATGAGCAGTTCTTC. It specifies CASSGRGGTTSSYNEQFF.